The T cell receptor beta chain described here comes from a study of human T cells and chemical hapten exposure (dated by TCRdb to the early 2020s). About the investigation overall: For sensitization, 2% DPC in acetone was applied to a 2 cm by 2 cm area of upper inner arm skin. The libraries were sequenced as a pool, and the TCR yield per sample differed mostly because of small variations in library volumes within the pool. In alopecia patients, the study followed how the peripheral blood TCR repertoire changed in vivo over primary and secondary sensitization to diphenylcyclopropenone (DPC), a hapten. For TCR sequencing, blood came from approximately 29 alopecia patients at anywhere from one to four time points (pre-sensitization, 2, 6 and 24 weeks). Patient blood was sampled pre-sensitization (week 0) and at 2, 6 and about 24 weeks after DPC sensitization. Throughout the approximately 25-week study period, patients were also given weekly therapeutic DPC doses on the scalp. Most of the patients in the cohort were female, and the cohort covered alopecia areata with under or over 50% scalp involvement, alopecia totalis and alopecia universalis. Patch testing was done on the upper back using Finn chambers containing 0.01% DPC, and results were scored after 6 days according to International Contact Dermatitis Research Group standards. Study-level results and caveats: DPC sensitization did not change the number of TCRs with a frequency above 1 in 1000, and there was no evidence of changes in global repertoire structure. A positive correlation was found between the number of PT1 expanded TCRs and patch test score, with significance reached at thresholds 8, 16 and 32 but not 4. Because all patients had alopecia, a presumed autoimmune disease, the immune response of the patients might differ from that of healthy individuals. Significantly more large CDR3 similarity clusters were formed by expanded TCRs than by pre-sensitization or healthy control sets, consistent with antigen-driven responses. Repeated subsampling changed both the strength of the expansion versus patch-test correlation and the threshold at which the correlation became significant.

Per the publication, the time point label means: pre-sensitization, week 0. The treatment or condition label on this specimen signifies: therapeutic diphenylcyclopropenone sensitization with weekly scalp DPC. At each patch-test visit, blood was drawn before the patch test was applied. Patients were eligible if aged 18 to 70, diagnosed with alopecia and judged suitable for DPC therapy, and pregnant patients were excluded. Unfractionated whole blood was collected in Tempus Blood RNA tubes, and total RNA was extracted from that blood. Libraries were prepared through RACE. TCRdb shows the sequencer as NextSeq 500. During library preparation, unique molecular identifiers were attached to individual cDNA molecules so that TCRs could be counted in a quantitative, reproducible way. Both TCR alpha and TCR beta chains were sequenced from each blood RNA sample. As for the authors' bioinformatics: Samples had a median of about 96,000 TCRs, with a range from roughly 20,000 to 700,000. The Decombinator software suite was used to annotate the V, J and CDR3 of the TCR reads. To make PS versus PT1 abundance plots, every sample was subsampled to the same number of TCRs (28,000). Expanded TCRs were defined as absent before sensitization and observed at least eight times at the 2-week time point. TCRdb passed the public sequencing reads through fastp at Q25 and MiXCR, retaining productive beta sequences. Entries are consolidated by CDR3 protein sequence, retaining the most common genes and DNA. V and J calls and clone size were set by TCRdb, not the authors. Counted in this sample were approximately 400,000 distinct CDR3 sequences; about 5.1% of them appeared once. The top ten clones comprise just over 2.5% of the sample.

The table lists this clonotype with many counts. The antigen it recognizes is unknown. The sample holds no much larger clone one base away, and base qualities are not on file. The clonotype comes from a woman aged 45 to 65 with alopecia areata. Some clones in this sample may be carry-over from other donors' samples. This sample comprised whole blood, obtained in connection with sensitization to the hapten diphenylcyclopropenone (DPC).

CDR3 region: CSVGAGGQETQYF. In nucleotide form, the sequence is TGCAGCGTGGGAGCGGGGGGGCAGGAGACCCAGTACTTC. The chain is encoded by TRBV29-1 joined to TRBJ2-5; 10 central nucleotides agree with TRBD2. Including cysteine and phenylalanine, the CDR3 has 13 amino acids. Of all the DNA, just the CDR3 is kept, 39 bases in frame from base 1. Reading the germline V gene gives CDR1 SQVTM and CDR2 ANQGSEA. Ends trimmed: V by 6 bases, J by 5 bases; bases unmatched to a gene: 6.